This TCR beta chain was identified in a study of radiotherapy plus CTLA-4 blockade in lung cancer. Broader study findings: It was early blood T cell clone dynamics, with interferon-beta, that reportedly best predicted response. After treatment with radiotherapy plus ipilimumab, TCR clones that came from the tumor expanded in blood.

The CDR3 length is 12 residues. V dropped 5 bases and J dropped 3 bases, with 5 bases sitting between them. Germline V lookup: CDR1 SGHAT, CDR2 FQNNGV. Profiling relied on immunoSEQ multiplex PCR, and the TCRdb table lists in-frame clones only, not all of them. The data contain roughly 50,000 clones, more than 70% of them singletons. To note about this clone: Its target is unknown.

Focal radiation plus CTLA-4 blockade with ipilimumab was given to patients with chemo-refractory metastatic non-small-cell lung cancer. This TCR was recovered from a human donor with non-small cell lung cancer whose response to radiotherapy plus ipilimumab could not be evaluated. This chain joins TRBV11-2 and TRBJ2-1; unclear D gene. This specimen consisted of peripheral blood, obtained from a patient treated with radiotherapy plus ipilimumab. CDR3 coding DNA: TGTGCCAGCAGCCCCCTCTACAATGAGCAGTTCTTC. Protein: CASSPLYNEQFF.